This passage covers 7 T cell receptor beta chains from one sample sequenced in a study of blood T cell repertoires in COVID-19. The protocol was immunoSEQ multiplex PCR, while the TCRdb copy is restricted to in-frame clones and leaves out a portion. The sample yields 100,000 to 150,000 clones, about 89% seen once. Sample: peripheral blood. These receptors were obtained from a man aged 45-65 years with active COVID-19.

V gene TRBV7-9 combines with J gene TRBJ2-3, with a possible D match to TRBD2 (5 bases). The germline gives CDR1 SEHNR, CDR2 FQNEAQ (reference sequence). The CDR3 extends over 15 amino acids. Trimming removed 7 bases at V and 0 bases at J, with 14 bases between. DNA of the CDR3: TGTGCCAGCACCCCTGCGGCGGGTAGCACAGATACGCAGTATTTT. Residues: CASTPAAGSTDTQYF.

V is TRBV12-3 or TRBV12-4 and J is TRBJ1-1, with D unresolved. This CDR3 region has 12 residues. The ends were cut back, 1 base at V and 10 bases at J, with 10 bases in the middle. The CDR3 sequence is CASSLDARGAFF. CDR3 nucleotide sequence: TGTGCCAGCAGTTTAGACGCGCGGGGAGCTTTCTTT.

The chain links TRBV27 to TRBJ2-1; 10 bases map to TRBD1. Germline trimming cut 8 bases from V and 2 bases from J; bases unmatched to any gene: 12. Germline lookup yields CDR1 MNHEY and CDR2 SMNVEV (reference sequence). The CDR3 totals 17 residues. CDR3 residues: CASGDRGWRETYNEQFF. As DNA, the CDR3 is TGTGCCAGCGGGGACAGGGGCTGGAGGGAAACCTACAATGAGCAGTTCTTC.

Note on this clone: The sample carries other DNA sequences with the same CDR3. This chain connects TRBV7-9 to TRBJ1-3; a possible D gene is TRBD1 (5 bases). Germline V CDR1 and CDR2: SEHNR, FQNEAQ (reference sequence). The CDR3 length is 14 residues. V was clipped by 8 bases and J by 1 base, with 12 bases between them. CDR3 in amino acids: CASRSGGSGNTIYF. The DNA of the CDR3 is TGTGCCAGCCGCTCGGGGGGTTCTGGAAACACCATATATTTT. The full variable domain, with the rest looked up from reference TRBV7-9 and TRBJ1-3, is DTGVSQNPRHKITKRGQNVTFRCDPISEHNRLYWYRQTLGQGPEFLTYFQNEAQLEKSRLLSDRFSAERPKGSFSTLEIQRTEQGDSAMYLCASRSGGSGNTIYFGEGSWLTVV.

CDR3: CASSLDSPSGGYEQFF. In nucleotides, the CDR3 is TGCGCCAGCAGCTTGGACAGTCCTAGCGGGGGCTATGAGCAGTTCTTC. This chain uses TRBV5-1 with TRBJ2-1, with 10 positions matching TRBD2. The ends lost 0 bases at V and 8 bases at J; junction bases unmatched: 8. CDR1 is SGHRS, CDR2 YFSETQ, per germline. The CDR3 has 16 amino acids.

The V and J genes are TRBV6-6 and TRBJ1-1; tentative D call: TRBD1 (6 bases). Trimming left V 9 bases short and J 3 bases short, with 14 bases between. Germline V gives CDR1 MNHNY, CDR2 SVGAGI (reference sequence). The CDR3 extends over 13 amino acids. The CDR3 reads CASILGGDTEAFF. CDR3 sequence (DNA): TGTGCCAGTATCCTAGGGGGGGACACTGAAGCTTTCTTT.

The chain uses TRBV5-6 and TRBJ2-7; TRBD1 aligns across 8 bases. The CDR3 has 14 amino acids. J gave up 4 bases and V 2 bases, and 5 bases lay outside the gene matches. Germline CDR1 reads SGHDT; CDR2 reads YYEEEE. In nucleotides, the CDR3 is TGTGCCAGCAGCTTCGGGACAGGTAGTTACGAGCAGTACTTC. Translated, it gives CASSFGTGSYEQYF. Filled out from reference TRBV5-6 and TRBJ2-7, the complete variable domain reads DAGVTQSPTHLIKTRGQQVTLRCSPKSGHDTVSWYQQALGQGPQFIFQYYEEEERQRGNFPDRFSGHQFPNYSSELNVNALLLGDSALYLCASSFGTGSYEQYFGPGTRLTVT.